These 10 T cell receptor beta chains share one sample of origin, sequenced in a study of T cell responses to AZD1222 COVID-19 vaccine (dated by TCRdb to the early 2020s). The protocol used for the library was the immunoSEQ multiplex PCR assay. In its TCRdb copy, this immuneACCESS table keeps in-frame sequences only and misses some clones. Where compared with another copy, unresolved V genes explain less than half of these, and the others have no known cause. This sample comprises tens of thousands of clones, about nine tenths of them detected only once. Together, the top ten hold around 2.2% of the sample. According to the study, the label for this sample's time point signals: baseline before first vaccination. Specimen: peripheral blood, collected on day 0 of AZD1222 vaccination. The receptors here all came from an adult in good health.

This chain links TRBV6-2 or TRBV6-3 with TRBJ1-1; 7 nucleotides agree with TRBD1. V lost 6 bases to trimming and J lost 4 bases; unmatched junction nucleotides: 11. CDR3 size: 15 residues. Germline CDR1 MNHEY, CDR2 SVGEGT. This CDR3 is CASSRLGAGGTEAFF. CDR3 DNA sequence: TGTGCCAGCAGCCGCTTGGGAGCAGGGGGCACTGAAGCTTTCTTT.

This chain connects TRBV9 to TRBJ1-1, with 10 bases matching TRBD1. With 4 bases clipped from V and 2 bases from J, the junction kept 5 bases outside the gene matches. Germline loops: CDR1 SGDLS, CDR2 YYNGEE. This CDR3 comprises 15 residues. CDR3 residues: CASSTRDRGNTEAFF. Here the CDR3 DNA reads TGTGCCAGCAGCACCCGGGACAGGGGAAACACTGAAGCTTTCTTT.

The chain employs TRBV6-1 and TRBJ1-6; D is uncertain. CDR1 and CDR2 from the germline V gene are MNHNS and SASEGT. CDR3 size: 14 residues. With 0 bases removed from V and 9 bases from J, the gap between germline ends came to 9 bases. CDR3 nucleotides: TGTGCCAGCAGTGAAGCGCGCAGAGCTTCACCCCTCCACTTT. This codes for CASSEARRASPLHF.

This chain joins TRBV23-1 and TRBJ1-2; D gene ambiguous. TRBV23-1 carries the ORF label, with uncertain function. V was shortened by 0 bases and J by 2 bases, with 4 bases between the two germline ends. This CDR3 region has 13 residues. CDR3 sequence (DNA): TGCGCCAGCAGTCAATCGAAGAACTATGGCTACACCTTC. Translated: CASSQSKNYGYTF.

The genes are TRBV11-2 and TRBJ2-7; perhaps TRBD2 as D (5 bases). Trimming left V 2 bases short and J 3 bases short, with 14 bases between. The V gene's germline CDR1 is SGHAT and CDR2 FQNNGV. The CDR3 is 15 residues long. The CDR3 region is CASSLRLARGYEQYF. The CDR3 DNA follows: TGTGCCAGCAGCTTAAGGTTAGCTCGGGGCTACGAGCAGTACTTC.

This clone was picked up one time. The gene calls are TRBV5-1 and TRBJ2-3, with 7 bases matching TRBD2. The V and J ends lost 6 bases and 5 bases, in that order; junction bases with no gene match: 6. This CDR3 spans 13 amino acids. Germline loops: CDR1 SGHRS, CDR2 YFSETQ. CDR3: CASKPSGEDTQYF. CDR3 bases: TGCGCCAGCAAGCCGAGCGGGGAAGATACGCAGTATTTT.

V gene TRBV5-8 combines with J gene TRBJ2-5; TRBD2 is a possible D gene (5 bases). The CDR3 runs 12 residues. Germline V gene lookup returns CDR1 SGHTS and CDR2 YDEGEE. V was pared by 5 bases and J by 5 bases, with 10 bases between. The CDR3 loop is CASRRRGETQYF. The CDR3 bases are TGTGCCAGCAGGAGGAGAGGGGAGACCCAGTACTTC.

DNA for the CDR3: TGCGCCAGCAGCCAAGATCACAGGCGATCCTATGGCTACACCTTC. It specifies CASSQDHRRSYGYTF. The V gene is TRBV4-3, the J gene TRBJ1-2; D is possibly TRBD1 (5 bases). V gave up 0 bases and J gave up 4 bases, with 12 bases separating them. The CDR3 contains 15 residues. Germline V gene lookup returns CDR1 LGHNA and CDR2 YSLEER.

This clone was seen a few times. The J gene is TRBJ2-7, the V gene TRBV6-2 or TRBV6-3; 10 bases map to TRBD2. V gave up 6 bases and J gave up 2 bases; unmatched junction bases: 10. Germline V CDR1 and CDR2: MNHEY, SVGEGT. The CDR3 contains 16 residues. As DNA, the CDR3 is TGTGCCAGCAGCTCAATTAGCGGGAGGCCGACCTACGAGCAGTACTTC. Amino acids: CASSSISGRPTYEQYF.

V and J are TRBV30 and TRBJ1-6; TRBD1 is a possible D gene (5 bases). V shed 5 bases and J shed 6 bases, with 17 bases lying between them. Germline values: CDR1 GTSNPN, CDR2 SVGIG (reference sequence). This CDR3 spans 15 amino acids. This CDR3 is CAWRTFGTANSPLHF. The DNA of the CDR3 is TGTGCCTGGCGTACCTTCGGGACGGCTAATTCACCCCTCCACTTT.